This T cell receptor beta chain emerged from a study of blood T cell repertoires in COVID-19. Study processing details: How many nucleated cells were present was estimated from reference gene primer amplification. Clones were read by immunoSEQ multiplex PCR, and TCRdb kept only the in-frame ones, dropping some. That table furnishes V, J and clone size, whereas the DNA furnished D and trimming. Of some 190,000 clones in the sample, 80% to 90% were seen once. The sequence came from a human donor with active or convalescent COVID-19. The donor label of this sample is uncertain. The sample taken for sequencing was peripheral blood.

The CDR3, as DNA: TGTGCCAGCAGCTTCGGGGGGGCCGGAGGTAAGGCTTTCTTT. It specifies CASSFGGAGGKAFF. The J gene is TRBJ1-1, the V gene TRBV9; the D gene is possibly TRBD1 (6 bases). The CDR3 sequence is 14 residues long. Trimming took off 4 bases at V and 11 bases at J, with 21 bases between the two ends. Germline CDR1 and CDR2: SGDLS and YYNGEE. The full variable domain, rest sourced from reference TRBV9 and TRBJ1-1, is DSGVTQTPKHLITATGQRVTLRCSPRSGDLSVYWYQQSLDQGLQFLIQYYNGEERAKGNILERFSAQQFPDLHSELNLSSLELGDSALYFCASSFGGAGGKAFFGQGTRLTVV.